This TCR beta chain was captured by sequencing in a study of T-cell reconstitution after alpha-beta-depleted transplantation in children. The TCRbeta library incorporated unique molecular identifiers. TCRdb re-analysed the PCR reads in MiXCR, keeping a single row per CDR3 protein. Among 200,000 to 250,000 distinct CDR3 sequences listed, approximately 10% were seen once. There are a few counts of this clonotype. The junction does not match germline at one end; this may be a read error. The germline V gene has CDR1 SNHLY and CDR2 FYNNEI. The CDR3 spans 14 residues. This sequence originates from a human donor who donated a stem cell graft to a child with acute lymphoblastic leukemia. The chain employs TRBV2 and TRBJ1-2; no clear D. The specimen comprised PBMCs from the stem cell graft donor, sampled from the stem cell graft. The CDR3 here is CASGDRGLNYGYTF. The CDR3 nucleotides are TGTGCCAGCGGTGATAGAGGACTTAACTATGGCTACACCTTC. Filled out from reference TRBV2 and TRBJ1-2, the complete variable domain reads EPEVTQTPSHQVTQMGQEVILRCVPISNHLYFYWYRQILGQKVEFLVSFYNNEISEKSEIFDDQFSVERPDGSNFTLKIRSTKLEDSAMYFCASGDRGLNYGYTFGSGTRLTVV.